Given below is one T cell receptor beta chain in context. The target antigen is unknown. One end of the junction is discordant with germline, which a read error may explain. Three rounds of nested PCR, following a modified ARM-PCR protocol, produced the TCRbeta library. One entry per CDR3 protein results from TCRdb running MiXCR on the multiplex PCR reads. The profile covers nearly 50,000 distinct CDR3 sequences, with 60% to 65% appearing a single time and about 29% taken by the ten largest. The data belong to a study of tumor and adjacent non-tumor tissue in lung cancer. Study summary: Around 4.5 million productive TCRbeta reads were obtained per sample on average.

Study-level points and caveats: Top 100 clones took a larger repertoire share in normal lung. Higher tumor TCR diversity was associated with shorter survival.

The template was RNA from unsorted bulk tissue. This non-tumor lung sample came from over 3 cm beyond the tumor edge. This receptor was taken from a woman aged 65 to 85 with non-small cell lung cancer. Sequencing was carried out using distant non-tumor lung tissue.

The CDR3: CASSLAGTSDTYKQYF. DNA of the CDR3: TGTGCCAGCAGCCTGGCCGGGACTAGCGACACCTACAAGCAGTACTTC. This chain joins TRBV5-6 and TRBJ2-7; TRBD2 aligns across 10 bases. The germline CDR1 and CDR2 sequences are SGHDT and YYEEEE. The CDR3 length is 16 residues.